Listed here are 18 T cell receptor beta chains from one sample, sequenced in a study of T-cell reconstitution after alpha-beta-depleted transplantation in children. Unique molecular identifiers featured in how the TCRbeta library was prepared. TCRdb passed the PCR reads through MiXCR, listing each CDR3 protein once. The data hold about 980,000 distinct CDR3 sequences, with roughly 29% observed a single time. The specimen comprised PBMCs, mostly from graft donor cells, sampled 360 days after TCRalphabeta/CD19-depleted stem cell transplant. Source of these receptors: a boy less than two years old who had a stem cell transplant for SCID, so the T cells may come from the graft donor.

This chain links TRBV3-1 with TRBJ2-5; 14 nucleotides align to TRBD2. Trimming at V came to 11 bases and at J to 1 base, leaving 15 bases not matched to a gene. The germline V gene encodes CDR1 LGHDT and CDR2 YNNKEL (reference sequence). This CDR3 is built from 18 residues. As DNA, the CDR3 is TGTGCCTTCAGTCCTGGACTAGCGGGGGGCACCATCCAAGAGACCCAGTACTTC. This sequence encodes CAFSPGLAGGTIQETQYF.

This clonotype was seen ten or more times. The chain recombines TRBV12-3 or TRBV12-4 with TRBJ2-3, with 12 bases fitting TRBD2. Trimming at V came to 7 bases and at J to 2 bases, leaving 4 bases not matched to a gene. The CDR3 is made up of 15 amino acids. CDR3 sequence (DNA): TGTGCCAGCACCCTAGCGGGGGGGGTCACAGATACGCAGTATTTT. Protein: CASTLAGGVTDTQYF.

This sequence joins TRBV29-1 and TRBJ2-7; 10 bases are a match to TRBD1. The CDR3 sequence is 12 residues long. Looked up from germline, CDR1 is SQVTM and CDR2 is ANQGSEA. The ends lost 1 base at V and 6 bases at J; junction bases unmatched: 0. DNA of the CDR3: TGCAGCGTTGAAGGACAGGGGGCCGAGCAGTACTTC. This encodes CSVEGQGAEQYF.

The rearrangement links TRBV11-1 to TRBJ2-7; D uncertain. The V gene lost 6 bases and the J gene lost 6 bases, with 24 bases spanning the gap. Germline values: CDR1 SGHAT, CDR2 FQDESV (reference sequence). This CDR3 is 16 amino acids long. The DNA of the CDR3 is TGTGCCAGCAGTCGAAGGGCCCCGTGGGTTCATGGCGAGCAGTACTTC. Encoded protein: CASSRRAPWVHGEQYF.

The chain recombines TRBV12-3 or TRBV12-4 with TRBJ2-2, with D possibly TRBD2 on 7 matching bases. The CDR3 loop spans 17 amino acids. Trimming left V 7 bases short and J 3 bases short, with 21 bases between. CDR3 in amino acids: CASTLNRGAKDTGELFF. The CDR3 DNA sequence: TGTGCCAGCACCCTCAATCGGGGGGCAAAAGACACCGGGGAGCTGTTTTTT.

This rearrangement joins TRBV28 to TRBJ2-3; TRBD2 aligns across 7 bases. With 4 bases clipped from V and 1 base from J, the junction kept 5 bases outside the gene matches. Germline CDR1 and CDR2: MDHEN and SYDVKM. This CDR3 comprises 15 residues. The CDR3 nucleotides are TGTGCCAGCAGTTGGGGAGGGGCCGGCACAGATACGCAGTATTTT. It translates to CASSWGGAGTDTQYF.

This clonotype came up a few times. The chain recombines TRBV7-2 with TRBJ1-4, with D perhaps TRBD1 (6 bases). V shed 1 base and J shed 4 bases, with 10 bases lying between them. CDR3 size: 15 residues. Germline assignment: CDR1 SGHTA and CDR2 FQGNSA. CDR3 in amino acids: CASSLGTVYNEKLFF. The CDR3 DNA follows: TGTGCCAGCAGCTTAGGGACAGTGTATAATGAAAAACTGTTTTTT.

Details on this clonotype: An end of the junction does not agree with germline; a read error may underlie this. J is TRBJ2-1 and V is TRBV5-1; D gene uncertain. Germline values: CDR1 SGHRS, CDR2 YFSETQ. The CDR3 runs 15 residues. CDR3 loop: CASSLRTGSSNEQFF. The CDR3 coding sequence is TGCGCCAGCAGCCTCCGGACGGGCTCCTCCAATGAGCAGTTCTTC.

This sequence joins TRBV6-5 and TRBJ2-3; D could derive from TRBD1 or TRBD2 (5 bases each). This CDR3 is built from 12 residues. V gave up 6 bases and J gave up 9 bases, with 13 bases separating them. The germline V gene has CDR1 MNHEY and CDR2 SVGAGI. The CDR3 is CASSAPGRTQYF. The CDR3 nucleotides are TGTGCCAGCAGCGCTCCGGGACGCACGCAGTATTTT.

The chain employs TRBV7-9 and TRBJ2-2, with TRBD1 identical over 7 bases. The CDR3 loop spans 16 amino acids. Per the germline V gene, CDR1 is SEHNR and CDR2 is FQNEAQ (reference sequence). J lost 6 bases, V lost 11 bases, and 18 bases had no gene match. In nucleotides, the CDR3 is TGTGCCGATTCCTCCAGGGGGTCCGCTCGGGCCGGGGAGCTGTTTTTT. It specifies CADSSRGSARAGELFF.

The chain links TRBV7-8 to TRBJ2-5; a weak D match, TRBD1 (5 bases). The length of the CDR3 is 15 residues. V was cut by 6 bases and J by 5 bases, with 19 bases left in between. Germline lookup yields CDR1 SGHVS and CDR2 FQNEAQ. As DNA, the CDR3 is TGTGCCAGCAGGGGGCCCCTGGGGATCGGGGAGACCCAGTACTTC. Translating gives CASRGPLGIGETQYF.

This chain uses TRBV6-2 or TRBV6-3 with TRBJ1-2; weak D call: TRBD1 (6 bases). This CDR3 contains 15 residues. Trimming took off 6 bases at V and 4 bases at J, with 18 bases between the two ends. The germline CDR1 and CDR2 sequences are MNHEY and SVGEGT. The CDR3 DNA sequence: TGTGCCAGCAGCCCCAGGGGTCTGCCAGGCTATGGCTACACCTTC. It translates to CASSPRGLPGYGYTF.

This sequence joins TRBV10-3 and TRBJ2-7; a possible D gene is TRBD1 (6 bases). Germline V gene lookup returns CDR1 ENHRY and CDR2 SYGVKD. Trimming took off 4 bases at V and 0 bases at J, with 10 bases between the two ends. This CDR3 is 14 amino acids long. CDR3: CAISVGDTSYEQYF. The CDR3 DNA follows: TGTGCCATCAGTGTAGGGGACACCTCCTACGAGCAGTACTTC.

V is TRBV20-1 and J is TRBJ2-3; D ambiguous. CDR1 and CDR2 from the germline V gene are DFQATT and SNEGSKA (reference sequence). The CDR3 is 13 amino acids. V lost 0 bases, J lost 4 bases, and 8 bases lay in between. Here the CDR3 reads CSARESPPDTQYF. The CDR3 DNA follows: TGCAGTGCTAGAGAATCCCCACCAGATACGCAGTATTTT.

Only a few counts were recorded for this clonotype. The chain employs TRBV5-1 and TRBJ2-3; 8 bases are a match to TRBD1. The CDR3 has 15 amino acids. The germline V gene encodes CDR1 SGHRS and CDR2 YFSETQ. V gave up 0 bases and J gave up 3 bases; unmatched junction bases: 3. CDR3 sequence: CASSLVDRGTDTQYF. CDR3 bases: TGCGCCAGCAGCTTGGTTGACAGGGGAACAGATACGCAGTATTTT.

The chain joins TRBV5-1 to TRBJ2-5, with 14 bases lining up with TRBD2. The CDR3 sequence is 17 residues long. Germline V lookup: CDR1 SGHRS, CDR2 YFSETQ. J gave up 5 bases and V 3 bases, and 9 bases lay outside the gene matches. In DNA, the CDR3 is TGCGCCAGCAGCTCGGGGACTAGCGGGGGTCACCGGGAGACCCAGTACTTC. Translated, it gives CASSSGTSGGHRETQYF. The full variable domain, its missing parts supplied by reference TRBV5-1 and TRBJ2-5, is KAGVTQTPRYLIKTRGQQVTLSCSPISGHRSVSWYQQTPGQGLQFLFEYFSETQRNKGNFPGRFSGRQFSNSRSEMNVSTLELGDSALYLCASSSGTSGGHRETQYFGPGTRLLVL.

V usage is TRBV5-1 and J usage is TRBJ2-7; TRBD1 agrees at 7 bases. The V and J ends lost 2 bases and 7 bases, in that order; junction bases with no gene match: 15. CDR1 is SGHRS, CDR2 YFSETQ, per germline. The CDR3 covers 16 residues. This CDR3 is CASSLPLYGTDGEQYF. For the CDR3, the DNA is TGCGCCAGCAGCTTACCCTTATATGGGACAGACGGGGAGCAGTACTTC.

This clonotype was detected only a few times. The chain joins TRBV2 to TRBJ2-4; the D gene is possibly TRBD1 (6 bases). Germline CDR1 reads SNHLY; CDR2 reads FYNNEI. Trimming removed 7 bases at V and 6 bases at J, with 10 bases between. This CDR3 spans 12 amino acids. The CDR3 DNA is TGTGCCAGCAAGGGGGTGAGAAACATTCAGTACTTC. Protein product: CASKGVRNIQYF.